This T cell receptor beta chain was recovered during a study of human T cells and chemical hapten exposure. This CDR3 has 13 amino acids. Trimming took off 0 bases at V and 4 bases at J, with 5 bases between the two ends. The V gene's germline CDR1 is SGHKS and CDR2 YYEKEE (reference sequence). MiXCR, applied by TCRdb to the RACE reads, yields one record per CDR3 protein. Here the sample spans about 85,000 distinct CDR3 sequences, 8.5% being singletons. The time point here: pre-sensitization, week 0. Described treatment: therapeutic diphenylcyclopropenone sensitization with weekly scalp DPC. In its sample, this clonotype was seen a few times.

V usage is TRBV5-5 and J usage is TRBJ1-5; no definite D call. The material sequenced was whole blood, taken in connection with sensitization to the hapten diphenylcyclopropenone (DPC). The clonotype comes from a middle-aged man with alopecia areata. Some clones in this sample may be carry-over from other donors' samples. CDR3 in amino acids: CASSLDGNQPQHF. CDR3 coding DNA: TGTGCCAGCAGCTTGGATGGGAATCAGCCCCAGCATTTT.